These 30 T cell receptor beta chains were sequenced from one sample in a study of T cells in women clearing cervical HPV infection. Using immunoSEQ multiplex PCR, the repertoire was profiled, and TCRdb retains in-frame clones only, with some absent. The sample's table shows tens of thousands of clones. Sequencing input: blood buffy coat. Source of these receptors: a woman between 18 and 69 years old with a cervical HPV16 infection that either progressed to CIN3+ or cleared (not recorded which).

Turning to this clone: The CDR3 extends 3 residues past the end of the read, so its final part is completed from the germline J gene. The chain carries TRBV27 and TRBJ1-5; 7 bases map to TRBD1. Germline lookup yields CDR1 MNHEY and CDR2 SMNVEV (reference sequence). V lost 4 bases and J lost 5; bases outside the gene matches: 8. CDR3 length equals 15 residues. The sequenced CDR3 bases are TGTGCCAGCAGTTCTGCCCCGGGACAGCATCAGCCC. Residues: CASSSAPGQHQP. The CDR3 in its entirety is CASSSAPGQHQPQHF.

As regards this clone: The read falls 3 residues short of the CDR3 end, and the missing part is taken from the germline J gene. The V call is TRBV2, the J call TRBJ2-4, with TRBD2 matching over 8 bases. Germline trimming cut 2 bases from V and 2 bases from J; bases unmatched to any gene: 2. There are 15 residues in the CDR3. Germline-derived CDR1 and CDR2 are SNHLY and FYNNEI. This chain's CDR3 is CASSERGGPKNIQYF. The CDR3 bases that were read are TGTGCCAGCAGTGAACGCGGGGGGCCCAAAAACATT.

Note on this clone: The missing CDR3 end, 3 residues past where the read stops, is filled in from the germline J gene. The sample holds other DNA sequences that translate to the same CDR3. The J gene is TRBJ2-1, the V gene TRBV18; 8 positions match TRBD1. The CDR3 totals 15 residues. CDR1 and CDR2 from the germline V gene are KGHSH and LQKENI. J gave up 7 bases and V 3 bases, and 8 bases lay outside the gene matches. The sequenced part of the CDR3 DNA is TGTGCCAGCTCACCCCCTGGGACAGGAACTAATGAG. As protein: CASSPPGTGTNE. The whole CDR3 region reads CASSPPGTGTNEQFF.

Details on this clone: The read ends 3 residues early relative to the CDR3; the germline J gene fills the gap. The chain joins TRBV19 to TRBJ2-1; TRBD1 aligns across 12 bases. The junction had 14 bases not matched to a gene; V was cut back by 5 bases and J by 6 bases. CDR1 is LNHDA, CDR2 SQIVND, per germline (reference sequence). This CDR3 has 18 amino acids. CDR3 sequence reads: CASSPNLGGTGGLNEQFF. Partial CDR3 DNA: TGTGCCAGTAGTCCCAACCTGGGGGGGACAGGGGGCCTCAATGAG.

Concerning this clone: The CDR3 is cut off 3 residues early in the read; its end comes from the germline J gene. V usage is TRBV7-3 and J usage is TRBJ2-1; tentative D call: TRBD2 (6 bases). The CDR3 loop spans 13 amino acids. In germline, CDR1 is SGHTA, CDR2 FQGTGA. Trimming stripped 5 bases from V and 7 bases from J, with 12 bases between. The DNA read from the CDR3 is TGTGCCAGCAGCCCCGGGACTTTTAATGAG. Amino acids: CASSPGTFNE. The full CDR3 is CASSPGTFNEQFF.

Points on this clone: The read halts 3 residues ahead of the CDR3 end, with the missing end drawn from the germline J gene. The V and J genes are TRBV19 and TRBJ2-3; either TRBD1 or TRBD2 may fit D (5 bases each). Germline V CDR1 and CDR2: LNHDA, SQIVND (reference sequence). This CDR3 has 16 amino acids. The CDR3 is CASSNPAEGSQETQYF. The DNA read from the CDR3 is TGTGCCAGTAGTAACCCCGCCGAGGGGAGTCAAGAGACG.

Concerning this clone: The read ends 3 residues shy of where the CDR3 ends; the end is completed using the germline J gene. The chain employs TRBV30 and TRBJ1-4, with 8 positions matching TRBD1. Germline V gives CDR1 GTSNPN, CDR2 SVGIG (reference sequence). The CDR3 loop spans 15 amino acids. The CDR3 bases that were read are TGTGCCTGGAGTGTGACAGGGGTTTGGAATTCACCA. Protein: CAWSVTGVWNSP. Given in full, the CDR3 is CAWSVTGVWNSPLFF.

Comment on this clone: The CDR3 extends 3 residues past the end of the read, so its final part is completed from the germline J gene. This rearrangement joins TRBV19 to TRBJ2-3; a possible D gene is TRBD1 (6 bases). The CDR3 sequence is 17 residues long. Germline-derived CDR1 and CDR2 are LNHDA and SQIVND (reference sequence). V lost 6 bases and J lost 0, with 19 bases in between. The CDR3 here is CASRPGQIFLSTDTQYF. The DNA read from the CDR3 is TGTGCCAGTAGGCCAGGACAGATCTTTTTAAGCACAGATACG.

A word on this clone: The read stops 3 residues short of the end of the CDR3; the missing end is completed from the germline J gene. V and J are TRBV20-1 and TRBJ1-4; tentatively, D is TRBD1 (6 bases). V lost 6 bases, J lost 0 bases, and 20 bases lay in between. CDR1 is DFQATT, CDR2 SNEGSKA, per germline (reference sequence). The CDR3 has 17 amino acids. CDR3 sequence reads: CSAPKPGHRATNEKLFF. The sequenced CDR3 bases are TGCAGTGCACCTAAGCCGGGACACCGGGCAACTAATGAAAAA.

The chain's CDR3 is CASSLQGAWETQYF. The sequenced CDR3 bases are TGTGCCAGCAGCTTACAGGGGGCATGGGAGACC. The chain is built from TRBV7-2 and TRBJ2-5; 8 positions agree with TRBD1. The read is 3 residues too short to cover the CDR3 end, so that end is filled in from the germline J gene. Trimming cost V 2 bases and J 5 bases; bases outside gene matches: 4. This CDR3 comprises 14 residues. Germline values: CDR1 SGHTA, CDR2 FQGNSA.

Worth noting for this clone: The read gets to within 3 residues of the CDR3 end, and the germline J gene fills in the rest. J is TRBJ2-7 and V is TRBV6-1; weak D call: TRBD1 (6 bases). Germline V CDR1 and CDR2: MNHNS, SASEGT. The CDR3 spans 15 residues. V was trimmed by 6 bases and J by 0 bases, leaving 15 bases between them. The CDR3 spells CASRETGSSSYEQYF. CDR3 bases read: TGTGCCAGCAGAGAAACAGGGTCAAGCTCCTACGAG.

In regard to this clone: The sequenced fragment ends 3 residues before the CDR3 boundary, so the rest is inferred from the germline J gene. The chain employs TRBV18 and TRBJ2-3; the match to TRBD1 covers 8 bases. The length of the CDR3 is 17 residues. The germline gives CDR1 KGHSH, CDR2 LQKENI. CDR3 DNA (partial): TGTGCCAGCTCACCAGACAGGGGCTCCTATAGCAATCAGCCG. This encodes CASSPDRGSYSNQP. In full, the CDR3 reads CASSPDRGSYSNQPQYF.

The CDR3 DNA, read in part, is TGTGCCAGTAGTATCGACTTTAATTCACCG. This sequence encodes CASSIDFNSP. The CDR3 reads in full as CASSIDFNSPLFF. V is TRBV19 and J is TRBJ2-2; no clear D gene. The read terminates 3 residues before the CDR3 end, so the remaining end is supplied by the germline J gene. The germline CDR1 and CDR2 sequences are LNHDA and SQIVND (reference sequence). The CDR3 is 13 amino acids. The full variable domain, with the rest looked up from reference TRBV19 and TRBJ2-2, is DGGITQSPKYLFRKEGQNVTLSCEQNLNHDAMYWYRQDPGQGLRLIYYSQIVNDFQKGDIAEGYSVSREKKESFPLTVTSAQKNPTAFYLCASSIDFNSPLFFGEGSRLTVL.

Note on this clone: The CDR3 goes on 3 residues after the read ends, and that part is filled in from the germline J gene. The chain couples TRBV5-1 to TRBJ2-7; D not resolved. This CDR3 is built from 14 residues. V was clipped by 2 bases and J by 3 bases, with 12 bases between them. The germline gives CDR1 SGHRS, CDR2 YFSETQ. The CDR3 spells CASSFSRPFYEQYF. The sequenced CDR3 bases are TGCGCCAGCAGCTTTTCCAGGCCCTTCTACGAG.

Worth noting for this clone: Read coverage stops 3 residues before the CDR3 terminus; the germline J gene supplies the remainder. The chain is built from TRBV2 and TRBJ2-1, with 9 bases matching TRBD2. This CDR3 is 15 amino acids long. V shed 4 bases and J 4 bases; nucleotides not matched to a gene: 5. Germline V lookup: CDR1 SNHLY, CDR2 FYNNEI. The part of the CDR3 DNA that was read is TGTGCCAGCAGTGGGGGGCGGGGGGGATACAATGAG. Translated: CASSGGRGGYNE. The full-length CDR3 reads as CASSGGRGGYNEQFF. Full variable domain (missing parts from reference TRBV2 and TRBJ2-1): EPEVTQTPSHQVTQMGQEVILRCVPISNHLYFYWYRQILGQKVEFLVSFYNNEISEKSEIFDDQFSVERPDGSNFTLKIRSTKLEDSAMYFCASSGGRGGYNEQFFGPGTRLTVL.

About this clone itself: A read error may produce the germline difference seen at one junction end. The read gets to within 3 residues of the CDR3 end, and the germline J gene fills in the rest. V usage is TRBV7-6 and J usage is TRBJ2-5; D is undetermined. Germline lookup yields CDR1 SGHVS and CDR2 FNYEAQ. The CDR3 length is 14 residues. Partial CDR3 DNA: TGTGCCAGCGGCTTAGACCGAACACAAGAGACC. It is translated as CASGLDRTQET. The CDR3 in full is CASGLDRTQETQYF.

As to this clone: The read ends 3 residues shy of where the CDR3 ends; the end is completed using the germline J gene. V and J are TRBV7-3 and TRBJ2-5; TRBD2 aligns across 11 bases. The trim removed 3 bases at V and 7 bases at J, leaving 7 bases unmatched. The CDR3 length is 15 residues. Germline lookup yields CDR1 SGHTA and CDR2 FQGTGA. CDR3 region: CASSFGSGTSGTQYF. The sequenced part of the CDR3 DNA is TGTGCCAGCAGCTTCGGATCGGGGACTAGCGGGACC.

Details on this clone: The read gets to within 3 residues of the CDR3 end, and the germline J gene fills in the rest. The chain carries TRBV30 and TRBJ1-2, with 8 bases that match TRBD1. V lost 5 bases, J lost 6 bases, and 8 bases stayed unmatched. The CDR3 spans 13 residues. Germline lookup yields CDR1 GTSNPN and CDR2 SVGIG (reference sequence). The covered CDR3 bases are TGTGCCTGGGGACGAGACAGGGGAAATGGC. It is translated as CAWGRDRGNG. The full CDR3 reads CAWGRDRGNGYTF.

Comments on this clone: Read sequence stops 3 residues before the CDR3 end, and the germline J gene provides the missing end. This chain joins TRBV7-2 and TRBJ2-5, with 7 bases fitting TRBD2. This CDR3 is 14 amino acids long. Germline V lookup: CDR1 SGHTA, CDR2 FQGNSA. Trimming removed 4 bases from V and 7 bases from J; junction bases left unmatched: 9. CDR3 loop: CASSSGTTPGTQYF. The DNA read from the CDR3 is TGTGCCAGCAGCTCCGGGACTACCCCCGGGACC.

As concerns this clone: The sequence runs out 3 residues before the end of the CDR3; the remainder is reconstructed from the germline J gene. This chain connects TRBV10-3 to TRBJ2-1; 9 nucleotides agree with TRBD2. Germline V gives CDR1 ENHRY, CDR2 SYGVKD. With 6 bases clipped from V and 7 bases from J, the junction kept 10 bases outside the gene matches. There are 15 residues in the CDR3. The CDR3 sequence: CAISGPGTSWNEQFF. Partial CDR3 DNA: TGTGCCATCAGCGGTCCCGGGACTAGCTGGAATGAG.

About this clone itself: Coverage ceases 3 residues before the CDR3 finishes, and the germline J gene fills in the end. The chain recombines TRBV29-1 with TRBJ1-1; D unresolved. CDR1 and CDR2 (germline): SQVTM, ANQGSEA. The CDR3 sequence is 12 residues long. The part of the CDR3 DNA that was read is TGCAGCGAGCTAAACACGACAAACGGA. Protein sequence: CSELNTTNG. From start to end, the CDR3 is CSELNTTNGAFF.

Here the CDR3 reads CASSDRQGIQPQHF. The sequenced part of the CDR3 DNA is TGTGCCAGCAGCGATCGACAGGGCATTCAGCCC. This chain uses TRBV6-2 or TRBV6-3 with TRBJ1-5; TRBD1 matches at 7 bases. From the germline J gene comes the end of the CDR3, since the read stops 3 residues before it. The germline V gene has CDR1 MNHEY and CDR2 SVGEGT. The V and J ends lost 6 bases and 6 bases, in that order; junction bases with no gene match: 8. The CDR3 spans 14 residues.

Comment on this clone: Read sequence stops 3 residues before the CDR3 end, and the germline J gene provides the missing end. V gene TRBV7-3 combines with J gene TRBJ2-2; possible D gene TRBD1, 5 bases. Germline V gene sequence: CDR1 SGHTA, CDR2 FQGTGA. The CDR3 length is 16 residues. Trimming left V 5 bases short and J 2 bases short, with 15 bases between. CDR3 DNA, as far as it was read: TGTGCCAGCAGCATAGGGGCTAGTGTTAACACCGGGGAG. This codes for CASSIGASVNTGE. In full, the CDR3 is CASSIGASVNTGELFF.

As to this clone: The CDR3 goes on 3 residues after the read ends, and that part is filled in from the germline J gene. The rearrangement uses TRBV5-1 and TRBJ2-7; 7 bases map to TRBD2. The CDR3 extends over 15 amino acids. In germline, CDR1 is SGHRS, CDR2 YFSETQ. With V trimmed by 4 bases and J by 2 bases, 9 bases remained unmatched. CDR3 in amino acids: CASSPLGGTTYEQYF. The covered CDR3 bases are TGCGCCAGCAGCCCGCTGGGGGGGACCACCTACGAG.

In regard to this clone: An end of the junction differs from the germline gene, which may be a read error. Read coverage stops 3 residues before the CDR3 terminus; the germline J gene supplies the remainder. The sample has other DNA sequences that encode this CDR3 too. The chain uses TRBV7-2 and TRBJ1-3, with TRBD1 as a possible D gene (6 bases). This CDR3 is built from 14 residues. The germline V gene has CDR1 SGHTA and CDR2 FQGNSA. CDR3 bases read: TGTGCCACCGGACAGCCTATGTTAGGAAACACT. It encodes CATGQPMLGNT. The complete CDR3 sequence is CATGQPMLGNTIYF. Full variable domain (missing parts from reference TRBV7-2 and TRBJ1-3): GAGVSQSPSNKVTEKGKDVELRCDPISGHTALYWYRQSLGQGLEFLIYFQGNSAPDKSGLPSDRFSAERTGGSVSTLTIQRTQQEDSAVYLCATGQPMLGNTIYFGEGSWLTVV.

With regard to this clone: The observed sequence ends 3 residues before the CDR3 terminus, with the missing tail filled in from the germline J gene. The rearrangement uses TRBV5-1 and TRBJ2-2; D is unclear. Germline CDR1 and CDR2: SGHRS and YFSETQ. The CDR3 sequence is 15 residues long. Trimming took off 0 bases at V and 2 bases at J, with 8 bases between the two ends. CDR3 DNA, as far as it was read: TGCGCCAGCAGCTTGGAGGGCAGAAACACCGGGGAG. Translated, it gives CASSLEGRNTGE. The full CDR3 protein is CASSLEGRNTGELFF.

In the case of this clone: The read stops 3 residues short of the end of the CDR3; the missing end is completed from the germline J gene. The chain uses TRBV6-2 or TRBV6-3 and TRBJ1-2, with a possible D match to TRBD1 (5 bases). The CDR3 consists of 13 residues. Trimming removed 0 bases from V and 7 bases from J, with 9 bases in between. Germline lookup yields CDR1 MNHEY and CDR2 SVGEGT. The CDR3: CASSYSGARGYTF. The covered CDR3 bases are TGTGCCAGCAGTTACTCAGGGGCTCGTGGC.

Of note for this clone: Sequencing ends 3 residues short of the CDR3 end; the germline J gene provides the rest. The J gene is TRBJ2-1, the V gene TRBV18; 11 bases are shared with TRBD2. This CDR3 comprises 16 residues. From germline, CDR1 is KGHSH and CDR2 LQKENI. Trimming cost V 3 bases and J 6 bases; bases outside gene matches: 7. Here the CDR3 reads CASSPLLAGDANEQFF. CDR3 bases read: TGTGCCAGCTCACCCCTACTAGCGGGGGACGCCAATGAG. The full variable domain, completed using reference TRBV18 and TRBJ2-1, is NAGVMQNPRHLVRRRGQEARLRCSPMKGHSHVYWYRQLPEEGLKFMVYLQKENIIDESGMPKERFSAEFPKEGPSILRIQQVVRGDSAAYFCASSPLLAGDANEQFFGPGTRLTVL.

In regard to this clone: The read gets to within 3 residues of the CDR3 end, and the germline J gene fills in the rest. The chain has TRBV7-9 and TRBJ1-5, with 8 bases identical to TRBD1. CDR1 and CDR2 from the germline V gene are SEHNR and FQNEAQ (reference sequence). The J segment lost 7 bases and the V segment lost 4 bases, leaving 6 bases of the junction unmatched. The CDR3 has 14 residues. CDR3 DNA, as far as it was read: TGTGCCAGCAGCTCAGGACAGGGAGGGCAGCCC. Translation: CASSSGQGGQP. The complete CDR3 protein is CASSSGQGGQPQHF. Supplemented by reference TRBV7-9 and TRBJ1-5, the full variable domain reads DTGVSQNPRHKITKRGQNVTFRCDPISEHNRLYWYRQTLGQGPEFLTYFQNEAQLEKSRLLSDRFSAERPKGSFSTLEIQRTEQGDSAMYLCASSSGQGGQPQHFGDGTRLSIL.

Worth noting for this clone: The read comes to an end 3 residues before the CDR3 does, leaving the germline J gene to fill in the end. J is TRBJ2-3 and V is TRBV30; a possible D gene is TRBD1 (5 bases). The germline V gene has CDR1 GTSNPN and CDR2 SVGIG (reference sequence). The CDR3 is 15 residues long. The CDR3 here is CACSRVGRVQETQYF. The DNA read from the CDR3 is TGTGCCTGCTCTCGAGTCGGTAGGGTACAGGAGACG.